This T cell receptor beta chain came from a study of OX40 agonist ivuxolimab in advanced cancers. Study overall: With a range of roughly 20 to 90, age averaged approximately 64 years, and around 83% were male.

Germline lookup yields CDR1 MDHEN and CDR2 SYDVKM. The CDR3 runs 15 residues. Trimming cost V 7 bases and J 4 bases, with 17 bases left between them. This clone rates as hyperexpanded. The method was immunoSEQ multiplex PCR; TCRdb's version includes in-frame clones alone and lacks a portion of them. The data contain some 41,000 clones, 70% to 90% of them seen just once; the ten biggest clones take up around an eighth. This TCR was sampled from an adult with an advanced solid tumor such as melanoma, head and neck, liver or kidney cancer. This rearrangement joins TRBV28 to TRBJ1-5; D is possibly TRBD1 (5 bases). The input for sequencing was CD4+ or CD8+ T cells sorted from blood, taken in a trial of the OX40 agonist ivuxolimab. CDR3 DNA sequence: TGTGCCAGCATCTTAACTCAGGGATCGAATCAGCCCCAGCATTTT. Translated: CASILTQGSNQPQHF. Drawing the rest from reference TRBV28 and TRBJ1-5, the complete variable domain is DVKVTQSSRYLVKRTGEKVFLECVQDMDHENMFWYRQDPGLGLRLIYFSYDVKMKEKGDIPEGYSVSREKKERFSLILESASTNQTSMYLCASILTQGSNQPQHFGDGTRLSIL.